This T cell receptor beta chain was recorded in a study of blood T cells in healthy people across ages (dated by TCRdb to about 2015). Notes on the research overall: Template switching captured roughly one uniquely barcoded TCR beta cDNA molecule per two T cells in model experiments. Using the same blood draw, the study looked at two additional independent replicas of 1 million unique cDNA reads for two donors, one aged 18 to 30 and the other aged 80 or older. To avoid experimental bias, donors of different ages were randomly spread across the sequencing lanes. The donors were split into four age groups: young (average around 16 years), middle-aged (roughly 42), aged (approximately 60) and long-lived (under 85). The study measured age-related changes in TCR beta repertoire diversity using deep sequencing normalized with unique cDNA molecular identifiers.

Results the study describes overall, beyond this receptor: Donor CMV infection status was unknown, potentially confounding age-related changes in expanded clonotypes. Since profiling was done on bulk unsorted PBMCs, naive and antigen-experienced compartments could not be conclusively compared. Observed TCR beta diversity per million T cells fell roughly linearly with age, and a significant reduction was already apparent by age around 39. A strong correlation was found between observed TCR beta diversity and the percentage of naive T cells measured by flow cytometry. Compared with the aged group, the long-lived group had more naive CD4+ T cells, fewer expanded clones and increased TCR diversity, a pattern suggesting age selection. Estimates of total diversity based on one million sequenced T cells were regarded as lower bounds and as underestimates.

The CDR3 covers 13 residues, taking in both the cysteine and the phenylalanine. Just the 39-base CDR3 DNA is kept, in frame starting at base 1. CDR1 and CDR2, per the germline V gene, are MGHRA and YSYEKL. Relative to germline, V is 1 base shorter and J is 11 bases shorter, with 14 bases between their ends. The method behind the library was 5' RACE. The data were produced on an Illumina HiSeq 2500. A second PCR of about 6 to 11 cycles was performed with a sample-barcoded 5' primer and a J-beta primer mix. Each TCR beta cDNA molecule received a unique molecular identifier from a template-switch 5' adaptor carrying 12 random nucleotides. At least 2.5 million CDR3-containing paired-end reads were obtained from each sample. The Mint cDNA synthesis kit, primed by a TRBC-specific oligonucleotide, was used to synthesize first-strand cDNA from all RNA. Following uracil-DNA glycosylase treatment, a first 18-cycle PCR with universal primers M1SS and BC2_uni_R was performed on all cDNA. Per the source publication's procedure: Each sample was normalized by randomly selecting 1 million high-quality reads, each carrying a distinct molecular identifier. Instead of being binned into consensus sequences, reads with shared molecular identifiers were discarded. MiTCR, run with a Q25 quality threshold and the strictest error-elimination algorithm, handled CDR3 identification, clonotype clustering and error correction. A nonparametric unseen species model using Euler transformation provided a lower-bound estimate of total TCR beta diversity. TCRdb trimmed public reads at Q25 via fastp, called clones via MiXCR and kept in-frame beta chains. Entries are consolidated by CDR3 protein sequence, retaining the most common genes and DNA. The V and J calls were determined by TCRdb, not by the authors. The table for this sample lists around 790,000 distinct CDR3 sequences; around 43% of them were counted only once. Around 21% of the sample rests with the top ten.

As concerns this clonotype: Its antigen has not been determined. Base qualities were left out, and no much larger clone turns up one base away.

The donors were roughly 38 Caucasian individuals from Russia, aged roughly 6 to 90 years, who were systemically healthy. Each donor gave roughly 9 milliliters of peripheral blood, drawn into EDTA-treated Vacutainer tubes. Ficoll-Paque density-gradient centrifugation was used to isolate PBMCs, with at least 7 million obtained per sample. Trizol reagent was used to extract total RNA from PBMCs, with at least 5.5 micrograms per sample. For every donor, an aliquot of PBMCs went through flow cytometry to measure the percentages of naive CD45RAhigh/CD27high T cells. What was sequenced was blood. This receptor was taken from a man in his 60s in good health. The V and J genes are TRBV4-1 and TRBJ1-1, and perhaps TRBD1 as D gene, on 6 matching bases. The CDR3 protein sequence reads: CASSQVRGHKAFF. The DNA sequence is TGCGCCAGCAGCCAAGTTCGGGGACATAAGGCTTTCTTT.